The clone carrying this TCR beta chain came up a few times. Its specificity is not known. One base away lies a much larger clone, so this may be a sequencing read error. CDR3 length equals 12 residues. Germline-derived CDR1 and CDR2 are MDHEN and SYDVKM. Time point reported: sample taken at primary tumor resection. TCRdb re-analysed the 5' RACE reads in MiXCR, keeping a single row per CDR3 protein. Of 15,000 to 20,000 distinct CDR3 sequences in the sample, around 6.5% were seen once. This sample was taken from a study of spatial heterogeneity in lung cancer. Study-wide background: Each distinct TCR and UMI combination averaged more than ten appearances in raw reads.

The study, taken as a whole, reports: Intratumoral expanded alpha and beta TCR counts were found to track tumor mutation counts.

Material: lung tumor tissue, obtained at surgery. The receptor was isolated from a female donor with early-stage non-small cell lung cancer. The rearrangement joins TRBV28 to TRBJ1-1; D is unclear. DNA of the CDR3: TGTGTCAGCAGTGGATTGAACACTGAAGCTTTCTTT. Encoded protein: CVSSGLNTEAFF.